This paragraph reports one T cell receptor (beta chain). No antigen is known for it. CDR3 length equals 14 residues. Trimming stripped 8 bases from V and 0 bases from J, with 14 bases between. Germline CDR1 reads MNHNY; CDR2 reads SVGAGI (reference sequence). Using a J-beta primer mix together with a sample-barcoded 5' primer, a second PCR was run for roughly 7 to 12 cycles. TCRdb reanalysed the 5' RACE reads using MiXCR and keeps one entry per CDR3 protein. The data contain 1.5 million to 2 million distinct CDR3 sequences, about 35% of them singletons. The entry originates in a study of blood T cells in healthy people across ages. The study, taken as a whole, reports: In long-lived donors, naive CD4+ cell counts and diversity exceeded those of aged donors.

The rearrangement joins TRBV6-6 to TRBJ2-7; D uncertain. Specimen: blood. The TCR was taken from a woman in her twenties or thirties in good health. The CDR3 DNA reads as TGTGCCAGCGCCAAAGCCGGAAGCTCCTACGAGCAGTACTTC. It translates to CASAKAGSSYEQYF.